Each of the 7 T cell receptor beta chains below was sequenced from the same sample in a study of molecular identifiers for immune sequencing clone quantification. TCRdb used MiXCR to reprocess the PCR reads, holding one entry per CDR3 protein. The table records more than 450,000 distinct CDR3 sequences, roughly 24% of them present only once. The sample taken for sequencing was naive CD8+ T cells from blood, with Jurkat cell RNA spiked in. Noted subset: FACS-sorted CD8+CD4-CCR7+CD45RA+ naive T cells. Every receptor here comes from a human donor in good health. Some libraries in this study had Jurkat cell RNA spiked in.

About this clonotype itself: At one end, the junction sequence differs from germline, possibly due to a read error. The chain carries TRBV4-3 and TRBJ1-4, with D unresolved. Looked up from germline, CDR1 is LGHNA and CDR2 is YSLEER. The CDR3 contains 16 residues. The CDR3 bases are TGCGCCAGCAGCCAAGATGTCGGCGGAACGGGTGAAACACTGTTTTTT. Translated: CASSQDVGGTGETLFF.

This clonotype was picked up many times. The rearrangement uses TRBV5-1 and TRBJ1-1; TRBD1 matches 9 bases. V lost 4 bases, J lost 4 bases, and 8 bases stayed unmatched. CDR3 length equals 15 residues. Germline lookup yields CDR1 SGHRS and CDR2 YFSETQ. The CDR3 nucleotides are TGCGCCAGCAGCGCACAATCGACAGGGGGCACTGAAGCTTTCTTT. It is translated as CASSAQSTGGTEAFF.

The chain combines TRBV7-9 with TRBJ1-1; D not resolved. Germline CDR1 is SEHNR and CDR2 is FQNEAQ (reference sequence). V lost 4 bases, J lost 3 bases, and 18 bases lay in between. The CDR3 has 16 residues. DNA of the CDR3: TGTGCCAGCAGCTCTTGGAGGCAAGTCGGGCACACTGAAGCTTTCTTT. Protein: CASSSWRQVGHTEAFF.

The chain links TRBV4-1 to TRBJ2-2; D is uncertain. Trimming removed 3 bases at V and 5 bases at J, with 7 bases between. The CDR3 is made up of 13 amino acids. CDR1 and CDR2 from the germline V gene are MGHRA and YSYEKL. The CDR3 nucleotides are TGCGCCAGCAGCCATAGTGGAACCGGGGAGCTGTTTTTT. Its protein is CASSHSGTGELFF.

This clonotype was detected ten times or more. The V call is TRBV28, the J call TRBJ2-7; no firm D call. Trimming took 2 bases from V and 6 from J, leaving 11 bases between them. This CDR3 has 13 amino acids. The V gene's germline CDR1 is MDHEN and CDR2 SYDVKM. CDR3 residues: CASSLRQDPEQYF. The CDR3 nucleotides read TGTGCCAGCAGTTTACGTCAGGATCCCGAGCAGTACTTC.

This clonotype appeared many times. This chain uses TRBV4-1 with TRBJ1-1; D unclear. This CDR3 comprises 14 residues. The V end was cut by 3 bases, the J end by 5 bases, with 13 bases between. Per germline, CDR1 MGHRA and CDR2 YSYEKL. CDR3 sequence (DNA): TGCGCCAGCAGCCAGGGAAACTTTGGTACTGAAGCTTTCTTT. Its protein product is CASSQGNFGTEAFF.

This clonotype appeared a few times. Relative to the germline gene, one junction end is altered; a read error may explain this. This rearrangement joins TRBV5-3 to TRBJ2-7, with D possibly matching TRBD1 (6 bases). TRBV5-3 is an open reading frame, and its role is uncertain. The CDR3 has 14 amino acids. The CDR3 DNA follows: TGTGCCAGCAGCTTGGCACAGGGCTCCTACGAGCAGTACTTC. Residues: CASSLAQGSYEQYF.